Described below is a single T cell receptor beta chain sequence and its context. This sample was taken from a study of blood T cell repertoires in COVID-19. Assay: immunoSEQ multiplex PCR; the TCRdb copy retains only in-frame clones and omits some. The table lists 150,000 to 200,000 clones, about nine tenths of them singletons. Sequenced sample: peripheral blood. The sequence was obtained from a man aged 60-69 years with active or convalescent COVID-19.

The CDR3 loop is CASSIRPSGLQETQYF. The CDR3 DNA follows: TGTGCCAGTAGTATACGTCCATCGGGACTTCAAGAGACCCAGTACTTC. The chain has TRBV19 and TRBJ2-5, with TRBD2 as a possible D gene (6 bases). The CDR3 is made up of 16 amino acids. The germline V gene encodes CDR1 LNHDA and CDR2 SQIVND (reference sequence). Trimming stripped 2 bases from V and 2 bases from J, with 15 bases between.